The next 2 T cell receptor beta chains were all read from a single sample in a study of cytomegalovirus exposure and HLA in healthy donors. Primers for the PCR totalled 60 Vbeta and 13 Jbeta. Method: immunoSEQ multiplex PCR; TCRdb's copy keeps in-frame clones and lacks some. The profile covers around 99,000 clones, with 81% appearing a single time and 2% to 2.5% taken by the ten largest. The sequencing sample was made of PBMCs. Receptors originate from a man aged 25 to 40 in good health and CMV-seronegative.

The chain is built from TRBV25-1 and TRBJ2-3; 9 nucleotides agree with TRBD2. Germline V gene sequence: CDR1 MGHDK, CDR2 SYGVNS. J gave up 0 bases and V 6 bases, and 1 base lay outside the gene matches. This CDR3 has 14 amino acids. DNA for the CDR3: TGTGCCAGCAGCCTAGCGGGGAGCACAGATACGCAGTATTTT. Protein: CASSLAGSTDTQYF. The variable domain in full, with the rest retrieved from reference TRBV25-1 and TRBJ2-3, is EADIYQTPRYLVIGTGKKITLECSQTMGHDKMYWYQQDPGMELHLIHYSYGVNSTEKGDLSSESTVSRIRTEHFPLTLESARPSHTSQYLCASSLAGSTDTQYFGPGTRLTVL.

The chain is built from TRBV4-1 and TRBJ2-1; D is undetermined. Germline V gene data show CDR1 as MGHRA and CDR2 as YSYEKL. V lost 6 bases and J lost 7, with 10 bases in between. CDR3 length: 12 amino acids. The CDR3 loop is CASRGSRNEQFF. CDR3 nucleotide sequence: TGCGCCAGCAGGGGCTCCCGTAATGAGCAGTTCTTC.